The rows below give T cell receptor beta chains drawn from one sample of a study of cytomegalovirus exposure and HLA in healthy donors. The repertoire was sequenced with immunoSEQ multiplex PCR; TCRdb's copy has only in-frame clones and lacks some. This table holds over 100,000 clones, 60% to 85% found once. The sequencing sample was made of PBMCs. These TCRs come from a woman between 40 and 50 years old in good health and CMV-seronegative. Both conserved end residues are part of each CDR3. A D gene is named only where the DNA matches it firmly. Rows may omit the clone size; those that give it use once, few, many or a size class.

TRBJ1-5 NA NA TRBV7-2 TGTGCCAGCAGCTTAGCCGGACACGCGCGGCAAAGGCCAAATCAGCCCCAGCATTTT CASSLAGHARQRPNQPQHF
TRBJ2-1 NA NA TRBV19 TGTGCCAGTAGTATAGACGCGAGCTCCTACAATGAGCAGTTCTTC CASSIDASSYNEQFF
TRBJ1-2 NA NA TRBV6-1 TGTGCCAGCAACCGGTCCCCGCCTGGCTACACCTTC CASNRSPPGYTF
TRBJ2-3 TRBD2 NA TRBV7-8 TGTGCCAGCAGCTCATTTCCGGGGACTAGCGGGGACACAGATACGCAGTATTTT CASSSFPGTSGDTDTQYF
TRBJ2-7 NA once TRBV6-1 TGTGCCAGCAGTGTTGTCAGAACCTACGAGCAGTACTTC CASSVVRTYEQYF
TRBJ1-1 NA NA TRBV19 TGTGCCAGTAGTCTGGGGGGGCGAATCACTGAAGCTTTCTTT CASSLGGRITEAFF
TRBJ1-6 NA NA TRBV18 TGTGCCAGCTCACCACGCTTCAGGGGAAATTCACCCCTCCACTTT CASSPRFRGNSPLHF
TRBJ1-2 NA NA TRBV2 TGTGCCAGCAGTCCTAGGGGCCGGATCTATGGCTACACCTTC CASSPRGRIYGYTF
TRBJ1-6 NA NA TRBV5-1 TGCGCCAGCAGCTTGAGGCAGGCACGCGGGATTAATTCACCCCTCCACTTT CASSLRQARGINSPLHF
TRBJ1-3 TRBD1 NA TRBV9 TGTGCCAGCAGCCCGGACCTTGACAGGGACTCTGGAAACACCATATATTTT CASSPDLDRDSGNTIYF
TRBJ1-2 NA NA TRBV9 TGTGCCAGCAGCGTAGGCGGGACCTATGGCTACACCTTC CASSVGGTYGYTF
TRBJ2-2 NA NA TRBV27 TGTGCCAGCAGTTTCCCTCCGCTAGAAGGCACCGGGGAGCTGTTTTTT CASSFPPLEGTGELFF
TRBJ1-1 NA NA TRBV4-1 TGCGCCAGCAGCCAGGAACCAGGGATCATGAACACTGAAGCTTTCTTT CASSQEPGIMNTEAFF
TRBJ1-5 NA few TRBV4-1 TGCGCCAGCAGCCAAGGCAGGGGAAGCAATCAGCCCCAGCATTTT CASSQGRGSNQPQHF
TRBJ1-2 NA NA TRBV6-5 TGTGCCAGCAGCCGCCCTGGGGGGTATGGCTACACCTTC CASSRPGGYGYTF
TRBJ1-3 NA NA TRBV21-1 TGTGCCAGCGGCCCAAGGGGTGGTGGAAACACCATATATTTT CASGPRGGGNTIYF
TRBJ1-1 TRBD1 NA TRBV2 TGTGCCAGCAGTGCCGAGCAGGGGGGCACTGAAGCTTTCTTT CASSAEQGGTEAFF
TRBJ2-7 NA NA TRBV5-4 TGTGCCAGCAGCCTCATGAAACCTTCGGGCGAGCAGTACTTC CASSLMKPSGEQYF
TRBJ2-1 TRBD1 NA TRBV5-1 TGCGCCAGCAGCTTGACGACAGGGGCCTCCTCCTACAATGAGCAGTTCTTC CASSLTTGASSYNEQFF
TRBJ2-2 NA NA TRBV11-2 TGTGCCAGCAGCTCCCCCCGTGGGACGGGGGTAAACACCGGGGAGCTGTTTTTT CASSSPRGTGVNTGELFF
TRBJ2-6 TRBD2 NA TRBV13 TGTGCCAGCAGCCACCGGAGCGGGGTGGGGGCCAACGTCCTGACTTTC CASSHRSGVGANVLTF
TRBJ2-7 TRBD1 NA TRBV5-6 TGTGCCAGCAGACTTTTGGACAGGCCCTACGAGCAGTACTTC CASRLLDRPYEQYF
TRBJ1-4 TRBD1 NA TRBV4-2 TGTGCCAGCAGCCAAGTGGACAGGGTTGAAAAACTGTTTTTT CASSQVDRVEKLFF
TRBJ1-3 NA NA TRBV4-1 TGCGCCAGCAGCCAAGATTATCGGGGGAACACTGGAAACACCATATATTTT CASSQDYRGNTGNTIYF
TRBJ2-6 NA NA TRBV4-3 TGCGCCAGCAGCCAAGATTGGGGAGGTCACTGGGCCAACGTCCTGACTTTC CASSQDWGGHWANVLTF
TRBJ1-2 NA NA TRBV29-1 TGCAGCGTTGAAATACGGGAACCGACAAGTTATGGCTACACCTTC CSVEIREPTSYGYTF
TRBJ2-5 TRBD2 NA TRBV6-6 TGTGCCAGCAGTTACGGACTAGCCCAAGAGACCCAGTACTTC CASSYGLAQETQYF
TRBJ2-1 TRBD2 once TRBV5-1 TGCGCCAGCAGCTTGGTTCTAGCGGAGCAGAATGAGCAGTTCTTC CASSLVLAEQNEQFF
TRBJ2-5 NA NA TRBV7-6 TGTGCCAGCAGCTTAAACCTAGCAGAGACCCAGTACTTC CASSLNLAETQYF
TRBJ1-5 NA NA TRBV28 TGTGCCAGCAGTCCAGGGGTGCAGCCCCAGCATTTT CASSPGVQPQHF
TRBJ1-1 TRBD1 few TRBV6-1 TGTGCCAGCAGGGGGACAGGGGCGAACACTGAAGCTTTCTTT CASRGTGANTEAFF
TRBJ1-1 NA NA TRBV19 TGTGCCAGTAGTATAGATCTAATGAACACTGAAGCTTTCTTT CASSIDLMNTEAFF
TRBJ2-7 TRBD1 NA TRBV5-1 TGCGCCAGCTCAATGGGACAGTACTACGAGCAGTACTTC CASSMGQYYEQYF
TRBJ1-2 TRBD1 NA TRBV4-1 TGCGCCAGCAGCCTGACAGGGGCCTATGGCTACACCTTC CASSLTGAYGYTF